These T cell receptor beta chains were read from a single sample in a study of blood T cells in healthy people across ages. Via MiXCR, TCRdb re-called the 5' RACE reads, giving one row per CDR3 protein. The top ten clones hold roughly 8% of a sample with about 1,500,000 distinct CDR3 sequences, 28% of them seen once. Sequenced material: blood. Source of these receptors: a woman aged 30 to 39 in good health. CDR3s include the opening cysteine and the closing phenylalanine or tryptophan. D genes are given only for firm matches. Part of the rows lack a size; the others show once, few, many or a class for expanded clones.

TRBV6-4	TRBJ2-7	many	NA	16	TGTGCCAGCAGTGACTCGGACGGGGCCAGGGCCTACGAGCAGTACTTC	CASSDSDGARAYEQYF
TRBV12-5	TRBJ2-3	NA	NA	14	TGTGCTAGTGCTGGCGGGACATCCACAGATACGCAGTATTTT	CASAGGTSTDTQYF
TRBV5-1	TRBJ2-7	NA	TRBD1	14	TGCGCCAGCAGCTTCCGGGACAGGGGTAACGAGCAGTACTTC	CASSFRDRGNEQYF
TRBV7-9	TRBJ2-7	NA	TRBD2	17	TGTGCCAGCAGCCCACCCTCCGGGCGCGGGGGGGCCTACGAGCAGTACTTC	CASSPPSGRGGAYEQYF
TRBV20-1	TRBJ2-7	many	TRBD2	13	TGCAGTGCTAAAACGGGGGGGATACAGGAGCAGTACTTC	CSAKTGGIQEQYF
TRBV7-3	TRBJ2-1	few	TRBD1	14	TGTGCCAGCAGCTCCCGGACAGGGAAGAATGAGCAGTTCTTC	CASSSRTGKNEQFF
TRBV20-1	TRBJ2-5	few	NA	12	TGCAGTGCAATTAGCGGTAGTACGGAGCAGTACTTC	CSAISGSTEQYF
TRBV10-1	TRBJ2-2	NA	NA	12	TGCGCCAGCAGTGAGTCGATAGGGGAGCTGTTTTTT	CASSESIGELFF
TRBV7-9	TRBJ2-5	few	TRBD2	14	TGTGCCAGCAGCCCGCCCGGGGGTCGGGAGGCCCAGTACTTC	CASSPPGGREAQYF
TRBV20-1	TRBJ2-3	NA	TRBD2	17	TGCAGTGCCCGCAGGGCTAGCGGGTGGGTGGACACAGATACGCAGTATTTT	CSARRASGWVDTDTQYF
TRBV11-2	TRBJ2-1	few	NA	15	TGTGCCAGCAGCTCTGCGGTAAGCGGATACAATGAGCAGTTCTTC	CASSSAVSGYNEQFF
TRBV3-1	TRBJ2-5	NA	NA	15	TGTGCCAGCAGCCAAGATACGGGGAGGCAAGAGACCCAGTACTTC	CASSQDTGRQETQYF
TRBV12-3/TRBV12-4	TRBJ2-7	many	NA	11	TGTGCCAGCAGTTTTTTGACAGAGCAGTACTTC	CASSFLTEQYF
TRBV28	TRBJ2-5	many	NA	14	TGTGCCAGCAGTTTCATGTGGGGCGGGCAGACCCAGTACTTC	CASSFMWGGQTQYF
TRBV6-6	TRBJ2-3	NA	TRBD2	17	TGTGCCAGCAGTTATGGGTTTATGGCGGGAGGCGCAGATACGCAGTATTTT	CASSYGFMAGGADTQYF
TRBV5-1	TRBJ2-3	NA	TRBD1	16	TGCGCCAGCAGCTTGGACCCCCAGGGGGCAACAGATACGCAGTATTTT	CASSLDPQGATDTQYF
TRBV4-3	TRBJ2-7	many	TRBD2	18	TGCGCCAGCAGGTTACCCGGGACAGGGACTAGCGGGAACGGCGAGCAGTACTTC	CASRLPGTGTSGNGEQYF
TRBV20-1	TRBJ2-2	few	TRBD2	14	TGCAGTGCAACGACTAGCGGGGGGGCCGGGGAGCTGTTTTTT	CSATTSGGAGELFF
TRBV6-2/TRBV6-3	TRBJ2-1	NA	TRBD2	17	TGTGCCAGCAGTTACTCGATAATAGCGGGAGGCTACAATGAGCAGTTCTTC	CASSYSIIAGGYNEQFF
TRBV23-1	TRBJ2-5	NA	NA	15	TGCGCCAGCAGTCAATGCTTGGAAGTCCTCTGGGAGCAGTACTTC	CASSQCLEVLWEQYF
TRBV25-1	TRBJ2-7	NA	TRBD1	15	TGTGCCTGCAGTGACCCGGGACAGGGGGGCTACGAGCAGTACTTC	CACSDPGQGGYEQYF
TRBV10-3	TRBJ2-1	few	NA	14	TGTGCCATCAGTGAGGACAGCCCGCCCACTGAGCAGTTCTTC	CAISEDSPPTEQFF
TRBV9	TRBJ1-1	few	NA	14	TGTGCCAGCGGAAAGGGACCGCTGGACTCTGAAGCTTTCTTT	CASGKGPLDSEAFF
TRBV20-1	TRBJ2-1	many	TRBD2	14	TGCAGTGCTAAACCGGGACTAGCGACAGAGGAGCAGTTCTTC	CSAKPGLATEEQFF
TRBV10-2	TRBJ2-2	NA	TRBD2	19	TGCGCCAGCAGTGAGTCGTACCGGAGCGGGGGGGATAGTACCGGGGAGCTGTTTTTT	CASSESYRSGGDSTGELFF
TRBV24-1	TRBJ2-1	few	NA	14	TGTGCCACCAGTCCCAACCTAGATAGCGGTGAGCAGTTCTTC	CATSPNLDSGEQFF
TRBV6-1	TRBJ1-4	few	NA	11	TGTGCCAGCACTCTCCGGGAAAAACTGTTTTTT	CASTLREKLFF
TRBV15	TRBJ2-5	NA	NA	13	TGTGCCACCAGCAGAAACAGTGAGGGGACCCAGTACTTC	CATSRNSEGTQYF
TRBV5-5	TRBJ2-4	few	NA	14	TGTGCCAGCAGCTTGTACCTTGCCAAAAACATTCAGTACTTC	CASSLYLAKNIQYF
TRBV6-5	TRBJ1-2	few	NA	13	TGTGCCAGCAGTTACTCCTCCAAAGGTGGCTACACCTTC	CASSYSSKGGYTF
TRBV19	TRBJ1-1	NA	TRBD1	16	TGTGCCAGTAGTAACCAGGGGGTAGGGGTGAACACTGAAGCTTTCTTT	CASSNQGVGVNTEAFF
TRBV29-1	TRBJ2-5	NA	NA	11	TGCGCGTTTTACGGTGGAGAGACCCAGTACTTC	CAFYGGETQYF
TRBV18	TRBJ2-7	NA	TRBD2	14	TGTGCCAGCTCACCGCGGGAGGGATACAACGAGCAGTACTTC	CASSPREGYNEQYF
TRBV7-9	TRBJ2-1	NA	NA	12	TGTGCCAGCAGCCTCCCGCAAGAGACCCAGTTCTTC	CASSLPQETQFF
TRBV7-9	TRBJ2-2	NA	NA	14	TGTGCCAGCAGAAGTCGGACGAACACCGGGGAGCTGTTTTTT	CASRSRTNTGELFF
TRBV3-1	TRBJ2-4	NA	NA	16	TGTGCCAGCAGCCCGACAGGCACGGTAACCAAAAACATTCAGTACTTC	CASSPTGTVTKNIQYF
TRBV27	TRBJ2-7	many	NA	13	TGTGCCAGCAGTTTTTTTGGGGCCTACGAGCAGTACTTC	CASSFFGAYEQYF
TRBV10-3	TRBJ2-1	many	TRBD1	13	TGTGCCATCGGAAGGGGGCAATCGAATGAGCAGTTCTTC	CAIGRGQSNEQFF
TRBV12-5	TRBJ2-1	NA	TRBD1	14	TGTGCTAGTGGTTTGGACAGGGGATACAATGAGCAGTTCTTC	CASGLDRGYNEQFF
TRBV5-1	TRBJ2-1	NA	NA	13	TGCGCCAGCAGCTTACGGGTGGAGGATGAGCAGTTCTTC	CASSLRVEDEQFF
TRBV5-1	TRBJ2-5	many	NA	16	TGCGCCAGCAGCTCCGGGGATCTAGCGTACCAAGAGACCCAGTACTTC	CASSSGDLAYQETQYF
TRBV9	TRBJ2-7	NA	TRBD2	15	TGTGCCAGCAGCGTAGGCGGGGGGGCCGTCTACGAGCAGTACTTC	CASSVGGGAVYEQYF
TRBV7-2	TRBJ2-1	few	NA	14	TGTTCCAGCAGCTTAGTTTTCGGGTACAATGAGCAGTTCTTC	CSSSLVFGYNEQFF
TRBV5-5	TRBJ1-5	NA	NA	14	TGTGCCGGCAGCCCCGGGACGGGAAATCAGCCCCAGCATTTT	CAGSPGTGNQPQHF
TRBV5-1	TRBJ1-2	few	TRBD1	16	TGCGCCAGCAGCCTGGGGACAGCCATCTATAACTATGGCTACACCTTC	CASSLGTAIYNYGYTF
TRBV12-3/TRBV12-4	TRBJ2-5	many	TRBD2	18	TGTGCCAGCAGTCCCTGGTCTCTCGGCGGGAGCCACCAAGAGACCCAGTACTTC	CASSPWSLGGSHQETQYF
TRBV20-1	TRBJ2-7	NA	TRBD1	13	TGCAGTGCTTTACAGGGGTGCGCCTACGAGCAGTACTTC	CSALQGCAYEQYF
TRBV4-3	TRBJ2-7	few	NA	14	TGCGCCAGCAGCCAAGAAGCGACCCTCTACGAGCAGTACTTC	CASSQEATLYEQYF
TRBV12-3/TRBV12-4	TRBJ1-4	few	NA	14	TGTGCCAGCAGCACAGGGCGAGTCAATGAAAAACTGTTTTTT	CASSTGRVNEKLFF
TRBV6-6	TRBJ2-7	NA	NA	13	TGTGCCAGCAGCTTTAGTTCTAACAATGAGCAGTACTTC	CASSFSSNNEQYF
TRBV5-1	TRBJ2-1	NA	TRBD2	14	TGCGCCAGCAGACGCGGGAGTTTGAACAATGAGCAGTTCTTC	CASRRGSLNNEQFF
TRBV15	TRBJ2-5	NA	NA	14	TGTGCCACCAACCTACAGAATTACCAAGAGACCCAGTACTTC	CATNLQNYQETQYF
TRBV9	TRBJ1-2	NA	TRBD1	13	TGTGCCAGCAGCGTACGAGGGGGCGAAGGCTACACCTTC	CASSVRGGEGYTF
TRBV9	TRBJ1-1	NA	NA	16	TGTGCCAGCAGCGTAGATGAGGTCTCTATGAACACTGAAGCTTTCTTT	CASSVDEVSMNTEAFF